This TCR beta chain was profiled in a study of blood T cells in healthy people across ages. General study results and limits: More naive CD4+ cells and higher diversity marked long-lived donors relative to aged donors.

This CDR3 region has 16 residues. Per germline, CDR1 MNHEY and CDR2 SVGAGI. V was clipped by 5 bases and J by 3 bases; unmatched bases: 6. The table lists this clonotype with many counts. The antigen is not known. Through a sample-barcoded 5' primer and a J-beta primer mix, a second PCR was run for roughly 6 to 11 cycles. Per sample, CDR3-containing paired-end reads numbered at least 2.5 million. TCRdb passed the 5' RACE reads through MiXCR, listing each CDR3 protein once. The sample gives more than 700,000 distinct CDR3 sequences, about 46% of which show up once; less than 20% is in the top ten. Russia was home to the donors, healthy Caucasian individuals aged roughly 6 to 90. Samples each had at least 6 micrograms of total RNA extracted.

V usage is TRBV6-5 and J usage is TRBJ2-6; 8 nucleotides agree with TRBD1. Sequenced sample: blood. The clonotype originates from an elderly man in good health. The CDR3 protein is CASSRTGGSGANVLTF. Written as DNA, the CDR3 is TGTGCCAGCAGTAGAACAGGGGGTAGTGGGGCCAACGTCCTGACTTTC.